Following are 32 T cell receptor beta chains from one sample sequenced in a study of post-analysis software for immune sequencing data. Tagging with unique molecular identifiers was a feature of the TCR beta cDNA libraries. In TCRdb, the PCR reads were re-called with MiXCR into one record per CDR3 protein. The sample yields 400,000 to 500,000 distinct CDR3 sequences, about 39% seen once. The antigens for these receptors are not known. Study results and caveats: Five TRBV segments, TRBV5-6, TRBV5-1 and TRBV20-1 among them, were found more frequent in patients than controls.

The material sequenced was blood. Receptor source: a girl aged 2 to 9 with multiple sclerosis.

As concerns this clonotype: A junction boundary mismatches the germline segment, possibly from a read error. The chain is built from TRBV13 and TRBJ2-5, with 7 nucleotides matching TRBD1. The CDR3 consists of 14 residues. Per germline, CDR1 PRHDT and CDR2 FYEKMQ (reference sequence). For the CDR3, the DNA is TGTGCCAACAGCTACCGGACAGGCGAAGAGACCCAGTACTTC. Translating gives CANSYRTGEETQYF.

This chain links TRBV18 with TRBJ2-3, with D uncertain. V was clipped by 5 bases and J by 0 bases, with 12 bases between them. CDR1 is KGHSH and CDR2 is LQKENI in the germline V gene. The CDR3 spans 15 residues. The CDR3 reads CASSAQQASTDTQYF. The CDR3 nucleotides read TGTGCCAGCTCAGCGCAGCAGGCTAGCACAGATACGCAGTATTTT.

This clonotype was counted between two and nine times. V is TRBV20-1 and J is TRBJ1-6; TRBD1 might be the D (6 bases). The CDR3 is 16 residues long. V was cut by 3 bases and J by 5 bases, with 17 bases left in between. From germline, CDR1 is DFQATT and CDR2 SNEGSKA (reference sequence). DNA for the CDR3: TGCAGTGCTAGTGGTTCCGGGACAAGAGATAATTCACCCCTCCACTTT. It specifies CSASGSGTRDNSPLHF.

This clonotype has only a few counts. A junction boundary mismatches the germline segment, possibly from a read error. The chain recombines TRBV7-9 with TRBJ2-3, with TRBD2 matching over 9 bases. Per germline, CDR1 SEHNR and CDR2 FQNEAQ (reference sequence). This CDR3 spans 16 amino acids. CDR3 in DNA: TGTGCCGGCAGCCCTGGACTAGCGAGGCTGTTAGATACGCAGTATTTT. Translation: CAGSPGLARLLDTQYF.

This clonotype is a singleton in its sample. The chain has TRBV6-6 and TRBJ1-4; 9 nucleotides match TRBD1. The ends lost 6 bases at V and 5 bases at J; junction bases unmatched: 7. The CDR3 has 15 residues. Germline V gene lookup returns CDR1 MNHNY and CDR2 SVGAGI (reference sequence). CDR3 in amino acids: CASSKTGTGNEKLFF. The CDR3 nucleotides read TGTGCCAGCAGCAAGACCGGGACAGGGAATGAAAAACTGTTTTTT.

V usage is TRBV6-1 and J usage is TRBJ2-7, with D perhaps being TRBD1 or TRBD2 (5 bases each). The V gene's germline CDR1 is MNHNS and CDR2 SASEGT. The V gene lost 0 bases and the J gene lost 0 bases, with 18 bases spanning the gap. The CDR3 is made up of 18 amino acids. The CDR3 region has the DNA TGTGCCAGCAGTGAAGCGCTTCTTGGGACGGGGAGCTCCTACGAGCAGTACTTC. Protein: CASSEALLGTGSSYEQYF.

The chain couples TRBV5-5 to TRBJ2-6, with D perhaps matching TRBD2 (6 bases). Between the trimmed V and J ends, which lost 0 bases and 0 bases, there was a span of 16 bases. The CDR3 consists of 19 residues. From germline, CDR1 is SGHKS and CDR2 YYEKEE (reference sequence). The CDR3 DNA sequence: TGTGCCAGCAGCTTGGAGCAGGGAGGAGTGATCTCTGGGGCCAACGTCCTGACTTTC. Its protein product is CASSLEQGGVISGANVLTF.

The chain recombines TRBV4-3 with TRBJ1-2, with D unclear. Trimming left V 1 base short and J 9 bases short, with 12 bases between. Germline CDR1 LGHNA, CDR2 YSLEER. The length of the CDR3 is 13 residues. The CDR3 reads CASSQANGRSYTF. The CDR3 bases are TGCGCCAGCAGCCAAGCAAATGGGAGGAGCTACACCTTC.

This chain links TRBV4-2 with TRBJ1-2; a possible D gene is TRBD1 (5 bases). Trimming stripped 4 bases from V and 7 bases from J, with 16 bases between. Germline V gene lookup returns CDR1 LGHNA and CDR2 YNFKEQ. CDR3 length: 14 residues. CDR3 sequence: CASSRPQVPGGYTF. The CDR3 DNA reads TGTGCCAGCAGCCGCCCACAGGTCCCTGGTGGCTACACCTTC.

The genes are TRBV20-1 and TRBJ1-1, with D uncertain. There are 16 residues in the CDR3. CDR1 is DFQATT and CDR2 is SNEGSKA in the germline V gene (reference sequence). V was clipped by 0 bases and J by 1 base, with 15 bases between them. The CDR3 DNA reads TGCAGTGCTAGAGATAACCCCCTTCGGCAGAACACTGAAGCTTTCTTT. Its translation: CSARDNPLRQNTEAFF.

The chain joins TRBV4-1 to TRBJ1-1; unclear D gene. This CDR3 is built from 13 residues. Germline V CDR1 and CDR2: MGHRA, YSYEKL. V shed 1 base and J shed 10 bases, with 13 bases lying between them. The CDR3 region has the DNA TGCGCCAGCAGCCAAGTGTTCGGTGATGCAGCTTTCTTT. Its protein product is CASSQVFGDAAFF.

For this clonotype: A read error may produce the germline difference seen at one junction end. The rearrangement joins TRBV2 to TRBJ1-1; TRBD1 agrees at 7 bases. The CDR3 has 14 residues. Germline lookup yields CDR1 SNHLY and CDR2 FYNNEI. The CDR3 bases are TGTACCAGCAGTGAGGAGGGGGCGAATAGGGAAGCTTTCTTT. Protein sequence: CTSSEEGANREAFF.

The gene calls are TRBV20-1 and TRBJ2-7, with a weak D call TRBD2 (5 bases). This CDR3 is built from 13 residues. Trimming stripped 5 bases from V and 5 bases from J, with 16 bases between. CDR1 DFQATT and CDR2 SNEGSKA come from the germline V gene (reference sequence). CDR3 protein: CSAPLGERDEQYF. CDR3 nucleotides: TGCAGTGCTCCCCTCGGGGAGAGGGACGAGCAGTACTTC.

This chain joins TRBV10-3 and TRBJ2-2, with TRBD2 as a possible D gene (5 bases). The CDR3 loop spans 13 amino acids. The V and J ends lost 7 bases and 3 bases respectively, with 9 bases between them. Germline V gene sequence: CDR1 ENHRY, CDR2 SYGVKD. The CDR3 loop reads CAINGGYTGELFF. DNA of the CDR3: TGTGCCATCAATGGAGGTTACACCGGGGAGCTGTTTTTT.

A remark on this clonotype: At one boundary the junction diverges from the germline segment, which might be a read error. The genes are TRBV4-3 and TRBJ2-7; possibly TRBD2 for D (5 bases). This CDR3 comprises 18 residues. Germline V gene data show CDR1 as LGHNA and CDR2 as YSLEER. CDR3 loop: CAGSPGLPSSHLSYEQYF. The CDR3 DNA sequence: TGCGCCGGCAGCCCCGGTCTTCCATCTAGCCATCTTTCCTACGAGCAGTACTTC.

V and J are TRBV29-1 and TRBJ2-5; D assignment may be TRBD1 or TRBD2 (5 bases each). The CDR3 has 14 residues. V was trimmed by 3 bases and J by 10 bases, leaving 21 bases between them. CDR1 and CDR2 (germline): SQVTM, ANQGSEA. For the CDR3, the DNA is TGCAGCGTTGACGGGGTAGAGGGGCCCAGTGGCCAGTACTTC. Its translation is CSVDGVEGPSGQYF.

This clonotype was seen only a few times. V gene TRBV7-2 combines with J gene TRBJ2-1, with D maybe TRBD2 (5 bases). Germline V gene lookup returns CDR1 SGHTA and CDR2 FQGNSA. The CDR3 consists of 13 residues. Trimming stripped 5 bases from V and 10 bases from J, with 15 bases between. This CDR3 reads CASSRTLTGEQFF. The CDR3 DNA follows: TGTGCCAGCAGCCGCACTCTCACGGGGGAGCAGTTCTTC.

This clonotype was observed a single time. This rearrangement joins TRBV7-2 to TRBJ1-5; no clear D. The CDR3 sequence is 15 residues long. CDR1 SGHTA and CDR2 FQGNSA come from the germline V gene. The germline V and J ends were trimmed by 5 bases and 0 bases, with 11 bases remaining between them. DNA for the CDR3: TGTGCCAGCAGCCTTCAAGGAGGTAGCAATCAGCCCCAGCATTTT. This gives the protein CASSLQGGSNQPQHF.

This clonotype was found a few times. V and J are TRBV29-1 and TRBJ2-2, with TRBD1 as a possible D gene (5 bases). The CDR3 is made up of 13 amino acids. Germline V gene sequence: CDR1 SQVTM, CDR2 ANQGSEA. V was shortened by 5 bases and J by 6 bases, with 13 bases between the two germline ends. The CDR3 loop reads CSVRAGKPGELFF. Here the CDR3 DNA reads TGCAGCGTTCGGGCAGGGAAACCCGGGGAGCTGTTTTTT.

V gene TRBV3-1 combines with J gene TRBJ2-7; 10 bases line up with TRBD2. Germline loops: CDR1 LGHDT, CDR2 YNNKEL (reference sequence). This CDR3 comprises 16 residues. The ends lost 2 bases at V and 4 bases at J; junction bases unmatched: 8. The CDR3: CASSQLTSGNLYEQYV. CDR3 nucleotide sequence: TGTGCCAGCAGCCAATTAACTAGCGGGAACTTATACGAGCAGTACGTC.

The DNA of the CDR3 is TGTGCCAGCAGCTTAGGGCTAGGATGGGGCAATGAGCAGTTCTTC. It is translated as CASSLGLGWGNEQFF. The V call is TRBV7-9, the J call TRBJ2-1, with D unresolved. CDR1 is SEHNR, CDR2 FQNEAQ, per germline (reference sequence). The CDR3 is 15 amino acids. V shed 1 base and J shed 6 bases, with 13 bases lying between them.

The CDR3 nucleotides are TGTGCCAGCAGCCCTCAGTTAGCTAGCGGGAGGCTTGGGAATGAGCAGTTCTTC. Its protein product is CASSPQLASGRLGNEQFF. This chain uses TRBV7-2 with TRBJ2-1; 11 nucleotides line up with TRBD2. The CDR3 is 18 residues long. Germline assignment: CDR1 SGHTA and CDR2 FQGNSA. The V gene end was trimmed by 5 bases and the J gene end by 7 bases; junction bases not matched to a gene: 16.

The chain joins TRBV20-1 to TRBJ2-5; the D gene is possibly TRBD2 (5 bases). V was pared by 0 bases and J by 4 bases, with 12 bases between. The CDR3 sequence is 14 residues long. Germline lookup yields CDR1 DFQATT and CDR2 SNEGSKA (reference sequence). CDR3 amino acids: CSAREPLGRETQYF. CDR3 sequence (DNA): TGCAGTGCTAGAGAGCCACTAGGAAGAGAGACCCAGTACTTC.

The chain has TRBV29-1 and TRBJ2-5; the D is unclear. V was trimmed by 2 bases and J by 5 bases, leaving 9 bases between them. The length of the CDR3 is 12 residues. CDR1 is SQVTM, CDR2 ANQGSEA, per germline. CDR3: CSVERQSETQYF. CDR3 nucleotide sequence: TGCAGCGTTGAACGGCAATCGGAGACCCAGTACTTC.

The chain has TRBV6-5 and TRBJ2-1, with no clear D. The V end lost 1 base, the J end lost 0 bases, and 7 bases lay between the germline ends. The CDR3 spans 15 residues. In germline, CDR1 is MNHEY, CDR2 SVGAGI. CDR3: CASSYYSLSYNEQFF. CDR3 bases: TGTGCCAGCAGTTACTACAGCCTCTCCTACAATGAGCAGTTCTTC.

This clonotype was counted at least ten times. The CDR3 DNA sequence: TGTGCCAGCAGTTACTCTTCCTACAATGAGCAGTTCTTC. It is translated as CASSYSSYNEQFF. The chain couples TRBV6-5 to TRBJ2-1, with D uncertain. Trimming cost V 0 bases and J 1 base, with 1 base left between them. The CDR3 loop spans 13 amino acids. Germline V lookup: CDR1 MNHEY, CDR2 SVGAGI.

The chain combines TRBV20-1 with TRBJ2-1; 11 positions agree with TRBD2. From germline, CDR1 is DFQATT and CDR2 SNEGSKA (reference sequence). This CDR3 is built from 14 residues. The J segment lost 9 bases and the V segment lost 5 bases, leaving 9 bases of the junction unmatched. Written as DNA, the CDR3 is TGCAGTGCTGAGACTAGCGGGGTGGTGGGTGAGCAGTTCTTC. Protein product: CSAETSGVVGEQFF.

The CDR3 spells CASSGWTAGANVLTF. Here the CDR3 DNA reads TGTGCCAGCAGTGGTTGGACAGCTGGGGCCAACGTCCTGACTTTC. The V and J genes are TRBV25-1 and TRBJ2-6; D is possibly TRBD1 (6 bases). V lost 4 bases and J 2 bases, leaving 9 bases between the germline ends. The germline gives CDR1 MGHDK, CDR2 SYGVNS. CDR3 length: 15 residues.

This rearrangement joins TRBV5-1 to TRBJ1-2; maybe TRBD1 (6 bases). Germline values: CDR1 SGHRS, CDR2 YFSETQ. V shed 0 bases and J shed 3 bases, with 12 bases lying between them. The CDR3 loop spans 15 amino acids. DNA for the CDR3: TGCGCCAGCAGCTTGGCCCAGGGGTCCCACTATGGCTACACCTTC. Residues: CASSLAQGSHYGYTF.

CDR3 in amino acids: CASSVATNTEAFF. DNA of the CDR3: TGTGCCAGCAGCGTAGCCACGAACACTGAAGCTTTCTTT. The J gene is TRBJ1-1, the V gene TRBV9, with D hard to call. Germline-derived CDR1 and CDR2 are SGDLS and YYNGEE. V was cut by 0 bases and J by 1 base, with 4 bases left in between. The CDR3 runs to 13 residues. The full variable domain, with the rest looked up from reference TRBV9 and TRBJ1-1, is DSGVTQTPKHLITATGQRVTLRCSPRSGDLSVYWYQQSLDQGLQFLIQYYNGEERAKGNILERFSAQQFPDLHSELNLSSLELGDSALYFCASSVATNTEAFFGQGTRLTVV.

This clonotype was seen repeatedly, ten times or more. Here the CDR3 DNA reads TGTGCCAGCAGCTTGGGTTATGGGTACGAGCAGTACTTC. Protein product: CASSLGYGYEQYF. V and J are TRBV5-6 and TRBJ2-7; no reliable D call. Germline CDR1 and CDR2: SGHDT and YYEEEE. The CDR3 extends over 13 amino acids. With 0 bases removed from V and 4 bases from J, the gap between germline ends came to 8 bases.

This chain connects TRBV13 to TRBJ2-1, with a tentative D call TRBD2 (6 bases). V lost 4 bases and J lost 5, with 18 bases in between. The germline V gene encodes CDR1 PRHDT and CDR2 FYEKMQ (reference sequence). This CDR3 contains 16 residues. The CDR3 here is CASSSPWRDGNNEQFF. CDR3 bases: TGTGCCAGCAGCTCGCCATGGAGGGACGGCAACAATGAGCAGTTCTTC.